This TCR beta chain was recovered during a study of PD-1 blockade in classical Hodgkin lymphoma. The CDR3 is 14 residues long. The data were produced by immunoSEQ multiplex PCR, yet TCRdb's version contains in-frame clones alone and is incomplete. The data hold 15,000 or so clones, with about 90% observed a single time. Documented time point: newly diagnosed, previously untreated cHL patient sample. CD8+ T cell isolation from thawed PBMCs was performed by magnetic negative selection. Comparator PBMCs were from newly diagnosed, untreated classical Hodgkin lymphoma. The sequence was collected from a human donor with classical Hodgkin lymphoma. The material sequenced was CD8+ T cells from blood. The genes are TRBV21-1 and TRBJ1-3; the tabulated D call, TRBD1, remains unverified against the DNA. TRBV21-1 is noted as a pseudogene. Here the CDR3 reads CASSKGHSGNTIYF. CDR3 in DNA: TGTGCCAGCAGCAAAGGACACTCTGGAAACACCATATATTTT.